This T cell receptor beta chain is from a study of blood T cell repertoires in COVID-19 (dated by TCRdb to the early 2020s). General notes on the study: For ImmuneRACE Cohort 3, a participant was defined as recovered based on two consecutive negative NP/OP PCR tests, clearance by a healthcare professional, or resolution of symptoms. The material from the prospective study consisted of cDNA or gDNA derived from T cells, B-cell-depleted T cells, or PBMCs. The dataset comprised deeply sampled blood TCRbeta repertoires from subjects exposed to, actively infected with, or recovered from COVID-19. Where available, HLA class I and class II types were obtained from metadata supplied by the sample provider rather than from assay-based typing. The samples were drawn from two sources: the first 160 participants of the ongoing ImmuneRACE study, and 1,200 or so subjects contributed by 6 global collaborators. A freely available public database, intended as a resource for researchers studying the immune response to SARS-CoV-2, is where the repertoires were released. Samples covering the acute and convalescent phases of COVID-19 were provided by collaborators in the United States, Italy and Spain. The sample metadata nearly always contained a de-identified subject ID, COVID-19 status, age in years and sex.

Enrolling through a virtual design, the prospective study's participants ranged in age from roughly 18 to 95 years and lived across 20 to 30 United States geographic areas. To assign participants to cohorts, the prospective study relied on clinical history that participants themselves reported in a screening survey and a study questionnaire. In the prospective study, whole blood, serum and a nasopharyngeal or oropharyngeal swab were collected from each participant by mobile phlebotomists. Additional blood draws and questionnaires over an approximately two-month period could optionally be provided by prospective study participants. Prospective study blood samples were shipped either frozen or at room temperature before DNA extraction. TCRbeta CDR3 regions were amplified from genomic DNA by means of the immunoSEQ Assay, a bias-controlled multiplex PCR. From the authors' description of their analysis: The number of nucleated cells in each sample was estimated from the amplification of reference gene primers within the assay. Sequence reads were collapsed and filtered to measure the absolute abundance of every unique TCRbeta CDR3 rearrangement. For each sample, productive Simpson clonality was calculated by taking the square root of Simpson's diversity index across productive rearrangements. TCRdb obtained this table from immuneACCESS and retained in-frame rearrangements with V and J assigned. These tables miss some clones; where compared with another copy, unresolved V genes account for less than half of the shortfall, and the remainder is unexplained. V and J calls and clone size are given by that table; D and trimming were obtained from the DNA. The sample table holds over 110,000 clones, of which around 82% were seen once. 3% to 4.5% of the sample lies in the top ten.

The CDR1 and CDR2 encoded by the germline V gene are SGHAT and FQNNGV. V loses 4 bases of germline sequence and J loses 2 bases, and the interval between the two ends is 3 bases. Counted from cysteine to phenylalanine, this CDR3 has 11 amino acids. The only DNA kept is the CDR3, 33 bases in frame from the first base. Overall results and qualifications from the work: The amount of clinical and demographic metadata varied by source and participant and was provided uncurated.

Notes on this clone: What antigen it recognizes has not been identified. No per-base quality is available; no much larger clone lies one base away.

This chain is built from TRBV11-2 and TRBJ2-7; no D segment can be confidently identified. This receptor was taken from a man in his forties or fifties in a cohort exposed to, infected with or recovered from COVID-19 (not recorded which). Material for sequencing was PBMCs or T cells enriched from blood (not recorded which). The DNA sequence is as follows: TGTGCCAGCAGCTCCGCCTACGAGCAGTACTTC. Its coded protein is CASSSAYEQYF.